The rows below give T cell receptor beta chains drawn from one sample of a study of tumor-infiltrating lymphocytes in primary liver carcinoma. TCRdb reanalysed the multiplex PCR reads using MiXCR and keeps one entry per CDR3 protein. The sample records over 250,000 distinct CDR3 sequences, about 50% being singletons. Sequencing used peripheral blood. The receptors come from a woman in her 30s with primary liver carcinoma and hepatitis B virus infection. CDR3s include the opening cysteine and the closing phenylalanine or tryptophan.

v_call	j_call	cdr3_aa
TRBV12-3/TRBV12-4	TRBJ2-7	CASSKGLAGGNEQYF
TRBV4-1	NA	CASSLIPGKSNQPQYF
TRBV5-5	TRBJ2-5	CASSLAGDRRETQYF
TRBV29-1	TRBJ2-5	CSVETDRVGETQYF
TRBV29-1	TRBJ2-3	CSVDRSTDTQYF
TRBV10-3	TRBJ2-3	CAISERGQRLGSTDTQYF
TRBV4-2	TRBJ2-7	CASSQVYSDEQYF
TRBV6-5	TRBJ2-1	CASSYRDSGGNEQFF
TRBV6-1	TRBJ1-5	CASSDHRLKVSNQPQHF
TRBV6-6	TRBJ1-5	CASSYSAAGGGQPQHF
TRBV5-4	TRBJ2-1	CASSFRLANEQFF
TRBV6-1	TRBJ1-3	CASSKLGGQGENTIYF
TRBV29-1	TRBJ2-7	CSVGSGGPYEQYF
TRBV12-5	TRBJ2-2	CASGLVGAGGMFANTGELFF
TRBV11-2	TRBJ2-7	CASSLMFPTSVYEQYF
TRBV6-6	TRBJ2-7	CASSQRQGRATYEQYF
TRBV30	TRBJ1-6	CAWRRQGLRDSPLHF
TRBV11-2	TRBJ1-4	CASSVPGQANEKLFF
TRBV7-8	TRBJ2-7	CASSWRDSRHEQYF
TRBV11-2	TRBJ2-7	CASSLDSGGDEQYF
TRBV6-5	TRBJ1-2	CASSYREANYGYTF